This T cell receptor (beta chain) was sequenced in a study of control samples from healthy donors and cancer patients. In germline, CDR1 is SGHAT, CDR2 FQNNGV. Trimming took 4 bases from V and 8 from J, leaving 20 bases between them. The CDR3 covers 16 residues. The table came from immunoSEQ multiplex PCR; TCRdb's copy has only in-frame clones and leaves some out. Of 150,000 or so clones listed, 88% are singletons. The chain joins TRBV11-2 to TRBJ1-4; D unresolved. Input material: blood. The sequence came from a woman younger than 45 in good health. The CDR3 DNA follows: TGTGCCAGCAGCTCATTAAGCGGGATGGCTGGAGAAAAACTGTTTTTT. Amino acids: CASSSLSGMAGEKLFF.